These 32 T cell receptor beta chains share one sample of origin, sequenced in a study of post-analysis software for immune sequencing data. Prepared libraries of TCR beta cDNA carried unique molecular identifiers. TCRdb reprocessed the PCR reads via MiXCR and lists one record per CDR3 protein. Among about 770,000 distinct CDR3 sequences listed, approximately 44% were seen once. General study results and limits: Roughly five TRBV segments appeared more often in patients than in controls, and TRBV5-6, TRBV5-1 and TRBV20-1 were among these.

No cognate antigen is known for these TCRs. Sequences were obtained from blood. Source of these receptors: a girl between 5 and 17 years old with multiple sclerosis.

The chain has TRBV6-4 and TRBJ2-1; the match to TRBD1 covers 8 bases. The CDR3 loop spans 14 amino acids. V shed 8 bases, J shed 8 bases, and the junction held 11 bases outside the gene matches. Germline V gene lookup returns CDR1 MRHNA and CDR2 SNTAGT. CDR3 loop: CASAETGGTDEQFF. CDR3 bases: TGTGCCAGCGCAGAAACAGGGGGAACCGATGAGCAGTTCTTC.

This chain links TRBV5-1 with TRBJ1-1; D gene uncertain. The germline V and J ends were trimmed by 4 bases and 6 bases, with 13 bases remaining between them. Germline V gives CDR1 SGHRS, CDR2 YFSETQ. The CDR3 is 13 residues long. The CDR3 protein is CASSPRPVSEAFF. CDR3 coding DNA: TGCGCCAGCAGCCCTCGACCGGTCTCTGAAGCTTTCTTT.

In DNA, the CDR3 is TGTGCCAGCAGCTTAGGGGGGGGGCTCCAAGAGACCCAGTACTTC. Its translation: CASSLGGGLQETQYF. This chain joins TRBV7-2 and TRBJ2-5; D possibly corresponds to TRBD2 (7 bases). Trimming removed 1 base from V and 1 base from J, with 10 bases in between. Germline CDR1 reads SGHTA; CDR2 reads FQGNSA. The CDR3 runs to 15 residues. The whole variable domain, remainder taken from reference TRBV7-2 and TRBJ2-5, is GAGVSQSPSNKVTEKGKDVELRCDPISGHTALYWYRQSLGQGLEFLIYFQGNSAPDKSGLPSDRFSAERTGGSVSTLTIQRTQQEDSAVYLCASSLGGGLQETQYFGPGTRLLVL.

The chain has TRBV20-1 and TRBJ2-3; maybe TRBD2 (6 bases). CDR3 length: 20 amino acids. Deletions cut 3 bases from V and 6 bases from J, with 34 bases between. Germline V gives CDR1 DFQATT, CDR2 SNEGSKA (reference sequence). The CDR3 DNA is TGCAGTGCTAGTGGTTTCCCGGGGTTGACCGGAGGGCCGGGAATGGATACGCAGTATTTT. This translates into CSASGFPGLTGGPGMDTQYF.

A few counts support this clonotype. This sequence joins TRBV19 and TRBJ2-7, with 10 bases identical to TRBD2. Losses at the gene ends were 5 bases for V and 3 bases for J; bases not matched to a gene: 4. Germline loops: CDR1 LNHDA, CDR2 SQIVND (reference sequence). The CDR3 is 14 residues long. The CDR3 spells CASSRLAGLYEQYF. For the CDR3, the DNA is TGTGCCAGTAGTCGACTAGCGGGCCTCTACGAGCAGTACTTC.

The rearrangement links TRBV12-3 or TRBV12-4 to TRBJ1-1; perhaps TRBD1 as D (6 bases). CDR3 size: 14 residues. V was trimmed by 5 bases and J by 4 bases, leaving 14 bases between them. In DNA, the CDR3 is TGTGCCAGCAGTAGGACAGAAGATCCCACTGAAGCTTTCTTT. It translates to CASSRTEDPTEAFF.

This rearrangement joins TRBV6-2 or TRBV6-3 to TRBJ2-3, with 7 bases fitting TRBD2. The CDR3 spans 14 residues. V shed 7 bases, J shed 2 bases, and the junction held 6 bases outside the gene matches. Germline CDR1 reads MNHEY; CDR2 reads SVGEGT. The CDR3 here is CASTWEGATDTQYF. The CDR3 nucleotides are TGTGCCAGCACCTGGGAGGGCGCCACAGATACGCAGTATTTT.

The rearrangement joins TRBV27 to TRBJ1-2, with D uncertain. The CDR3 runs to 14 residues. CDR1 MNHEY and CDR2 SMNVEV come from the germline V gene (reference sequence). V lost 5 bases to trimming and J lost 3 bases, with 13 bases between them. The CDR3 reads CASSPTLGDYGYTF. The DNA for the CDR3 is TGTGCCAGCAGTCCCACACTTGGTGACTATGGCTACACCTTC.

The chain couples TRBV20-1 to TRBJ2-1, with 10 bases that match TRBD2. CDR3 length: 15 residues. CDR1 DFQATT and CDR2 SNEGSKA come from the germline V gene (reference sequence). V was pared by 1 base and J by 9 bases, with 9 bases of the junction left unmatched. The CDR3: CSARVAASGSGEQFF. The CDR3 coding sequence is TGCAGTGCTAGAGTTGCGGCTAGCGGGAGTGGTGAGCAGTTCTTC.

The chain recombines TRBV7-9 with TRBJ2-2; D remains ambiguous. Trimming removed 7 bases from V and 7 bases from J, with 13 bases in between. Germline V lookup: CDR1 SEHNR, CDR2 FQNEAQ (reference sequence). This CDR3 region has 13 residues. CDR3 sequence reads: CASKVSPIGELFF. The CDR3 nucleotides read TGTGCCAGCAAAGTCTCTCCGATCGGGGAGCTGTTTTTT.

DNA of the CDR3: TGCGCCAGCAGCCACAGGGGAGAAGAGACCCAGTACTTC. Translation gives CASSHRGEETQYF. The chain employs TRBV5-1 and TRBJ2-5; TRBD1 matches at 7 bases. The CDR3 extends over 13 amino acids. The V segment lost 4 bases and the J segment 3 bases; nucleotides outside the gene matches: 3. CDR1 and CDR2 from the germline V gene are SGHRS and YFSETQ.

The rearrangement uses TRBV6-1 and TRBJ2-3; 8 bases map to TRBD1. CDR1 and CDR2 from the germline V gene are MNHNS and SASEGT. CDR3 length: 15 amino acids. V lost 5 bases, J lost 4 bases, and 8 bases stayed unmatched. CDR3 nucleotides: TGTGCCAGCAGTAGTCAGGGGGCTTTGGCAGATACGCAGTATTTT. As protein: CASSSQGALADTQYF.

This clonotype was detected a few times. V gene TRBV18 combines with J gene TRBJ2-1; D is possibly TRBD2 (5 bases). CDR1 KGHSH and CDR2 LQKENI come from the germline V gene. The ends were cut back, 0 bases at V and 3 bases at J, with 12 bases in the middle. The CDR3 has 16 residues. The CDR3 is CASSPPRRIGYNEQFF. CDR3 nucleotide sequence: TGTGCCAGCTCACCACCGCGGAGGATTGGCTACAATGAGCAGTTCTTC.

The CDR3 loop reads CASSLIGTGKLLAKNIQYF. DNA for the CDR3: TGTGCCAGCAGTTTAATCGGGACAGGGAAGCTGCTAGCCAAAAACATTCAGTACTTC. The chain employs TRBV12-3 or TRBV12-4 and TRBJ2-4; TRBD1 aligns across 9 bases. The CDR3 loop spans 19 amino acids. J gave up 0 bases and V 2 bases, and 11 bases lay outside the gene matches.

The rearrangement joins TRBV29-1 to TRBJ1-2; weak D call: TRBD1 (5 bases). The CDR3 spans 14 residues. Trimming shortened V by 4 bases and J by 6 bases, and 18 bases separated the two germline ends. Germline V CDR1 and CDR2: SQVTM, ANQGSEA. The CDR3 loop reads CSVGRTGTGDGYTF. CDR3 DNA: TGCAGCGTTGGTAGGACCGGGACTGGCGATGGCTACACCTTC.

The J gene is TRBJ2-1, the V gene TRBV15, with 11 nucleotides matching TRBD2. CDR1 is LNHNV, CDR2 YYDKDF, per germline (reference sequence). V gave up 5 bases and J gave up 8 bases; unmatched junction bases: 8. CDR3 length: 15 amino acids. This CDR3 is CATSQLAGGPDEQFF. In DNA, the CDR3 is TGTGCCACCAGCCAGTTAGCGGGAGGGCCTGATGAGCAGTTCTTC.

This clonotype was found a few times. V is TRBV5-1 and J is TRBJ2-4, with D possibly matching TRBD2 (6 bases). The J call is doubtful: the DNA matches TRBJ2-5 better. This CDR3 has 14 amino acids. Germline assignment: CDR1 SGHRS and CDR2 YFSETQ. The CDR3 loop reads CASSPGLNMETQYF. As DNA, the CDR3 is TGCGCCAGCAGCCCCGGACTAAACATGGAGACCCAGTACTTC.

In this sample, this clonotype turned up once. The chain recombines TRBV20-1 with TRBJ1-1; TRBD1 matches at 7 bases. Germline V gives CDR1 DFQATT, CDR2 SNEGSKA (reference sequence). Trimming removed 5 bases from V and 4 bases from J; junction bases left unmatched: 13. The CDR3 has 15 residues. The CDR3: CSARNPGQPSTEAFF. The CDR3 region has the DNA TGCAGTGCTCGGAACCCGGGACAGCCAAGCACTGAAGCTTTCTTT.

This chain uses TRBV5-1 with TRBJ2-3, with a possible D match to TRBD2 (5 bases). CDR1 is SGHRS, CDR2 YFSETQ, per germline. The V and J ends lost 4 bases and 0 bases respectively, with 15 bases between them. This CDR3 is built from 16 residues. This CDR3 reads CASSPQDFSSTDTQYF. CDR3 DNA: TGCGCCAGCAGCCCCCAGGACTTTTCTAGCACAGATACGCAGTATTTT.

The chain has TRBV12-3 or TRBV12-4 and TRBJ1-2; D is perhaps TRBD1 (6 bases). V was trimmed by 6 bases and J by 2 bases, leaving 13 bases between them. The CDR3 length is 14 residues. The CDR3 bases are TGTGCCAGCAGGTTCGGGACATCAAACTATGGCTACACCTTC. This gives the protein CASRFGTSNYGYTF.

About this clonotype: One end of the junction fails to match germline, which may point to a read error. V gene TRBV20-1 combines with J gene TRBJ2-3; D not resolved. The CDR3 is made up of 13 amino acids. Germline V gene data show CDR1 as DFQATT and CDR2 as SNEGSKA (reference sequence). The CDR3 loop reads CSAKAPSTDTQYF. The CDR3 DNA reads TGCAGTGCCAAAGCGCCGAGCACAGATACACAGTATTTT.

This clonotype came up a few times. The chain uses TRBV7-2 and TRBJ2-1; D not resolved. V lost 1 base and J 13 bases, leaving 14 bases between the germline ends. Germline CDR1 reads SGHTA; CDR2 reads FQGNSA. This CDR3 has 13 residues. The CDR3 sequence is CASSLVELSGQFF. The DNA of the CDR3 is TGTGCCAGCAGCTTAGTTGAACTCTCAGGACAGTTCTTC.

The chain has TRBV5-1 and TRBJ2-1, with TRBD2 matching 12 bases. The V gene end was trimmed by 4 bases and the J gene end by 8 bases; junction bases not matched to a gene: 4. The germline CDR1 and CDR2 sequences are SGHRS and YFSETQ. The CDR3 sequence is 14 residues long. In DNA, the CDR3 is TGCGCCAGCAGCGGGCTAGCGGGAGGGGATGAGCAGTTCTTC. It yields the protein CASSGLAGGDEQFF.

This clonotype was recorded a few times. The V call is TRBV29-1, the J call TRBJ2-1, with D perhaps TRBD1 (8 bases). Trimming removed 7 bases from V and 6 bases from J, with 19 bases in between. Germline V CDR1 and CDR2: SQVTM, ANQGSEA. This CDR3 spans 14 amino acids. DNA for the CDR3: TGCAGCGGCGGGGGCAGGGGGCCCGTCAATGAGCAGTTCTTC. Translating gives CSGGGRGPVNEQFF.

A few counts support this clonotype. The chain is built from TRBV27 and TRBJ2-1; 11 bases are shared with TRBD2. Germline assignment: CDR1 MNHEY and CDR2 SMNVEV (reference sequence). CDR3 length equals 16 residues. V shed 5 bases, J shed 4 bases, and the junction held 7 bases outside the gene matches. The CDR3 loop is CASSPLTSGRYNEQFF. CDR3 DNA sequence: TGTGCCAGCAGTCCCCTCACTAGCGGGAGATACAATGAGCAGTTCTTC.

This rearrangement joins TRBV12-3 or TRBV12-4 to TRBJ2-7, with D perhaps given as TRBD1 or TRBD2 (5 bases each). V lost 7 bases and J 2 bases, leaving 15 bases between the germline ends. This CDR3 contains 14 residues. The DNA of the CDR3 is TGTGCCAGCACCAGACCCGGGACGGCCTACGAGCAGTACTTC. Its protein is CASTRPGTAYEQYF.

This sequence joins TRBV10-3 and TRBJ1-5, with 8 bases aligning to TRBD1. CDR3 length equals 16 residues. The germline gives CDR1 ENHRY, CDR2 SYGVKD. The V and J ends lost 3 bases and 7 bases, in that order; junction bases with no gene match: 11. CDR3 DNA: TGTGCCATCAGTGAAGGACAGGGTTACTCTCGCCAGCCCCAGCATTTT. It specifies CAISEGQGYSRQPQHF.

The sample holds a few counts of this clonotype. The chain has TRBV12-3 or TRBV12-4 and TRBJ2-1; tentative D call: TRBD1 (6 bases). V was shortened by 0 bases and J by 1 base, with 10 bases between the two germline ends. The CDR3 runs to 16 residues. In DNA form, the CDR3 reads TGTGCCAGCAGTTTAGCTGGGGGCGGTTCCTACAATGAGCAGTTCTTC. This codes for CASSLAGGGSYNEQFF.

The chain is built from TRBV18 and TRBJ2-7, with a tentative D call TRBD1 (5 bases). This CDR3 has 14 residues. Per germline, CDR1 KGHSH and CDR2 LQKENI. Trimming cost V 6 bases and J 2 bases, with 14 bases left between them. Here the CDR3 reads CASSPTEYPYEQYF. In nucleotides, the CDR3 is TGTGCCAGCTCGCCGACAGAATATCCCTACGAGCAGTACTTC.

CDR3 in DNA: TGTGCCAGCAGTTCCGCCGACAGACACAACCAGCCCCAGCATTTT. Amino acid sequence: CASSSADRHNQPQHF. The V and J genes are TRBV28 and TRBJ1-5, with a tentative D call TRBD1 (5 bases). Trimming pared 4 bases from V and 7 bases from J, leaving 17 bases between. Germline lookup yields CDR1 MDHEN and CDR2 SYDVKM. The CDR3 has 15 amino acids.

About this clonotype itself: One end of the junction does not line up with germline, which may come from a read error. The chain combines TRBV7-2 with TRBJ2-4; possible D gene TRBD1, 6 bases. The J call is doubtful: the DNA matches TRBJ2-7 better. CDR1 is SGHTA and CDR2 is FQGNSA in the germline V gene. The CDR3 spans 16 residues. Here the CDR3 reads CASSPTGTRFSCEQYF. The CDR3 DNA is TGTGCCAGCAGCCCGACCGGGACACGATTCTCCTGCGAGCAGTACTTC.

There are a few counts of this clonotype. This sequence joins TRBV6-6 and TRBJ2-3, with 7 positions matching TRBD2. Trimming took 4 bases from V and 0 from J; bases not matched to a gene: 10. Germline-derived CDR1 and CDR2 are MNHNY and SVGAGI (reference sequence). CDR3 size: 17 residues. The CDR3 reads CASSSPGGSLSTDTQYF. CDR3 DNA sequence: TGTGCCAGCAGTTCCCCTGGCGGGAGCCTTAGCACAGATACGCAGTATTTT.